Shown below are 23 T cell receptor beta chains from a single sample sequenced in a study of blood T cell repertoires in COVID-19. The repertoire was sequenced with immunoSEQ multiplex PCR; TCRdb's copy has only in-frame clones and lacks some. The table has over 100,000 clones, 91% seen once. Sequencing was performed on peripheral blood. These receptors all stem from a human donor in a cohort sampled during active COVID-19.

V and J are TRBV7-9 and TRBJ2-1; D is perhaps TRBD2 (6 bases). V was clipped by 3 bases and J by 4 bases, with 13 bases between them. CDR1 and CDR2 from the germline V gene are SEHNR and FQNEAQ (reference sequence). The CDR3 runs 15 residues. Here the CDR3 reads CASSFYGGFYNEQFF. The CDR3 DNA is TGTGCCAGCAGCTTTTACGGGGGATTTTACAATGAGCAGTTCTTC.

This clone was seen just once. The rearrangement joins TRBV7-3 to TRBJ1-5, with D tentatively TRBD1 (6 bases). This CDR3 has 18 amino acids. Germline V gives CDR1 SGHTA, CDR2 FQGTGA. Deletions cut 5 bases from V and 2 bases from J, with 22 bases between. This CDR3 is CASSQIRLRDTGNQPQHF. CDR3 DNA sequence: TGTGCCAGCAGCCAAATCCGTTTGAGGGACACAGGCAATCAGCCCCAGCATTTT.

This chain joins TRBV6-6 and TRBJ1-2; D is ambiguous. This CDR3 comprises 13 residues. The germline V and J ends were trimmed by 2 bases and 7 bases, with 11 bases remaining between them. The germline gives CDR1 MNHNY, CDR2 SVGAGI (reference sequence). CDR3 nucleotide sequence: TGTGCCAGCAGTTACAGCGGTGCTTTTGGCTACACCTTC. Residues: CASSYSGAFGYTF.

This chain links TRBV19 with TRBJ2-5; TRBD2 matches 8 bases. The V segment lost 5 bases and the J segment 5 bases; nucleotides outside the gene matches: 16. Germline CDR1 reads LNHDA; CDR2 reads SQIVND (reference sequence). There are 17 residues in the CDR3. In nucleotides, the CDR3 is TGTGCCAGTAGTTCCCCCGGAAGCGGGAGCCAGTCGGAGACCCAGTACTTC. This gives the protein CASSSPGSGSQSETQYF.

CDR3 region: CASSESLTSGSTDTQYF. In nucleotides, the CDR3 is TGCGCCAGCAGTGAGTCCTTGACTAGCGGTAGCACAGATACGCAGTATTTT. The rearrangement joins TRBV10-2 to TRBJ2-3; 9 nucleotides align to TRBD2. Trimming removed 0 bases from V and 0 bases from J; junction bases left unmatched: 4. Looked up from germline, CDR1 is WSHSY and CDR2 is SAAADI. The CDR3 loop spans 17 amino acids.

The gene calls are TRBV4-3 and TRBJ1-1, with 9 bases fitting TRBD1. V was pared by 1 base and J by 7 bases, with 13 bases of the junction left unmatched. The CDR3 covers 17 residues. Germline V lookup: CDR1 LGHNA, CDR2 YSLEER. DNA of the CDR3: TGCGCCAGCAGCCAAGGTCGGACAGGGGCCCGGTTGGGTGAAGCTTTCTTT. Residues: CASSQGRTGARLGEAFF.

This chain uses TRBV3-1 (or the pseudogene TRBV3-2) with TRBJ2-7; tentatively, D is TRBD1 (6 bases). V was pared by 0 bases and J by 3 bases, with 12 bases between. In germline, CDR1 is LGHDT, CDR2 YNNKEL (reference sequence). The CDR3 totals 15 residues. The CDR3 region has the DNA TGTGCCAGCAGCCAAGAACAGGGTAAGGGCTACGAGCAGTACTTC. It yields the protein CASSQEQGKGYEQYF.

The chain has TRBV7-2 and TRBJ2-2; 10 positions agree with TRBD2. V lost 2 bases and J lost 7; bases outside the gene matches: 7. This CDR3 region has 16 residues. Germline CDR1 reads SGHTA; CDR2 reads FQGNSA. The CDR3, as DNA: TGTGCCAGCAGCTTAACAGCGGGAGGGTACGGCGGGGAGCTGTTTTTT. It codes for CASSLTAGGYGGELFF. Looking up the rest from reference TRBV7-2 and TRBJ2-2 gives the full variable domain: GAGVSQSPSNKVTEKGKDVELRCDPISGHTALYWYRQSLGQGLEFLIYFQGNSAPDKSGLPSDRFSAERTGGSVSTLTIQRTQQEDSAVYLCASSLTAGGYGGELFFGEGSRLTVL.

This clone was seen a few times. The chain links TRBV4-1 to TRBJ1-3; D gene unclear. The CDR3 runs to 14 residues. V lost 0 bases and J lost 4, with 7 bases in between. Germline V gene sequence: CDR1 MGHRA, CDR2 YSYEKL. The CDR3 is CASSQDYRGNTIYF. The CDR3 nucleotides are TGCGCCAGCAGCCAAGATTATCGGGGAAACACCATATATTTT.

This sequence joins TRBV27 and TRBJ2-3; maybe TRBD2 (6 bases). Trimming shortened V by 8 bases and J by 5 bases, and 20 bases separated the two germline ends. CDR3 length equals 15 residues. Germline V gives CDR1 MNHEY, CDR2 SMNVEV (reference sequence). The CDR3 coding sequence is TGTGCCAGCTCCGTTTCCGTGGGAGCGGGAGATACGCAGTATTTT. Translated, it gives CASSVSVGAGDTQYF.

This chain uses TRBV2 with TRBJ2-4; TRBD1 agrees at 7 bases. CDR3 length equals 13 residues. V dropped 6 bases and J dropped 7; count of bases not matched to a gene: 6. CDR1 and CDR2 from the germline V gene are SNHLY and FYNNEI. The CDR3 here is CASRTEGANIQYF. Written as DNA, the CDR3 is TGTGCCAGCAGGACCGAGGGGGCGAACATTCAGTACTTC.

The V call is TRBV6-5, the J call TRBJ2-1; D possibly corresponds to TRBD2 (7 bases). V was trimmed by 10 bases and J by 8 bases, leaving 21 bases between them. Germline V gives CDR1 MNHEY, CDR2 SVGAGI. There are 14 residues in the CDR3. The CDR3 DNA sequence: TGTGCCACGGGGAGGGGGGTTCACCGGGATGAGCAGTTCTTC. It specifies CATGRGVHRDEQFF.

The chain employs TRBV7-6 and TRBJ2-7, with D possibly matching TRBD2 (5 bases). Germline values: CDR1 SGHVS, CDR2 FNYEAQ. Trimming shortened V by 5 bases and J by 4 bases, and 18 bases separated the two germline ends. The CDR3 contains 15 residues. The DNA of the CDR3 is TGTGCCAGCAGCCCAATTAACCGGGGTGGTTACGAGCAGTACTTC. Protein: CASSPINRGGYEQYF.

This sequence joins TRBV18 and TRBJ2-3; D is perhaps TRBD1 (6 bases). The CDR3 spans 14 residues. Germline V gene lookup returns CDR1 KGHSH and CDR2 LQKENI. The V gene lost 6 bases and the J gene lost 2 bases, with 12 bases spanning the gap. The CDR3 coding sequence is TGTGCCAGCTCCCGACAGGCCAACACAGATACGCAGTATTTT. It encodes CASSRQANTDTQYF.

CDR3 nucleotide sequence: TGTGCCAGCAGCCGGACTGAAGCTTTCTTT. Translated: CASSRTEAFF. The chain recombines TRBV7-2 with TRBJ1-1; D remains ambiguous. The V and J ends lost 5 bases and 5 bases respectively, with 3 bases between them. This CDR3 contains 10 residues. The germline V gene encodes CDR1 SGHTA and CDR2 FQGNSA.

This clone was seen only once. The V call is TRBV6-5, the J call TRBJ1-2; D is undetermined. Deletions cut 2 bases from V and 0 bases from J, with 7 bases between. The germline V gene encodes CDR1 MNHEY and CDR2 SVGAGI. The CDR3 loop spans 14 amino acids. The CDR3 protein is CASSYNGANYGYTF. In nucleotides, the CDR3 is TGTGCCAGCAGTTACAACGGAGCTAACTATGGCTACACCTTC.

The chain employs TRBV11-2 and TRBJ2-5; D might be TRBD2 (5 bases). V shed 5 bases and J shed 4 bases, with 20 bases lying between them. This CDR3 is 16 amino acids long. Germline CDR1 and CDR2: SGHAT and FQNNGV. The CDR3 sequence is CASSPGLAPDGETQYF. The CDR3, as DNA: TGTGCCAGCAGCCCCGGGCTAGCCCCGGATGGAGAGACCCAGTACTTC.

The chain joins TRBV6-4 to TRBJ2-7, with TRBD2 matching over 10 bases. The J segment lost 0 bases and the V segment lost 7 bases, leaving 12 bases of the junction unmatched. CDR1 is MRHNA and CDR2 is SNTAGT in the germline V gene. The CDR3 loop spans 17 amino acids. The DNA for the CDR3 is TGTGCCAGCAAAGGCAATAGCGGGAGGCCGAGCTCCTACGAGCAGTACTTC. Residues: CASKGNSGRPSSYEQYF.

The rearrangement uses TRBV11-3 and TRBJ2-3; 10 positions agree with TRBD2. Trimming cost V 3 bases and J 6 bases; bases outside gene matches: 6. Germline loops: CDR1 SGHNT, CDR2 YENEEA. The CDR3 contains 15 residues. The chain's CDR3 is CASSFGASGGDTQYF. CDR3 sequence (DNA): TGTGCCAGCAGCTTCGGGGCTAGCGGGGGTGATACGCAGTATTTT.

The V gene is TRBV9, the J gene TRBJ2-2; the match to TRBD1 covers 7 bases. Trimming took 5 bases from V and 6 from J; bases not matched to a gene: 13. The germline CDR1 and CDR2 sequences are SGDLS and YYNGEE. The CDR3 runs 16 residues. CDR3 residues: CASRRTGELGPGELFF. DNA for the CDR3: TGTGCCAGCAGACGGACAGGAGAGCTCGGTCCCGGGGAGCTGTTTTTT.

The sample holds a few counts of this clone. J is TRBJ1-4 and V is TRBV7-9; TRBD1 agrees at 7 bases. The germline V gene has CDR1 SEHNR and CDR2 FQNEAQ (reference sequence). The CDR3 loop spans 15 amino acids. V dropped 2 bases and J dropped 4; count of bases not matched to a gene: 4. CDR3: CASSLLGTDNEKLFF. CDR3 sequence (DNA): TGTGCCAGCAGCTTATTAGGGACAGATAATGAAAAACTGTTTTTT.

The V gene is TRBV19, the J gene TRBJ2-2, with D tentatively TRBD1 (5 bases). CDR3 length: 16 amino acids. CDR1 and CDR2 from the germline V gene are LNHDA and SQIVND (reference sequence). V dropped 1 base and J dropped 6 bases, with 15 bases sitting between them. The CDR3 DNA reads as TGTGCCAGTAGTATAGGCATGGGGCTGACGGCCGGGGAGCTGTTTTTT. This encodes CASSIGMGLTAGELFF.

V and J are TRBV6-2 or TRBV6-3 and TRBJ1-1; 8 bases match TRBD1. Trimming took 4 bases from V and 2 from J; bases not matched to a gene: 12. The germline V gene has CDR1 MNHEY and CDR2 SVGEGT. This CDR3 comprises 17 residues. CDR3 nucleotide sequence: TGTGCCAGCAGTTCCAACAGGGGGTTGGGCCAAAACACTGAAGCTTTCTTT. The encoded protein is CASSSNRGLGQNTEAFF.